Listed below are T cell receptor beta chains from one sample, sequenced in a study of cytomegalovirus exposure and HLA in healthy donors. Assay: immunoSEQ multiplex PCR; the TCRdb copy retains only in-frame clones and omits some. The sample includes 70,000 or so clones, around 95% of them seen just once. The sample consisted of PBMCs. The receptors derive from a woman under 30 in good health and CMV-seropositive. Each CDR3 is given with its conserved first and last residue. Fields, in order: D gene, V gene, J gene, clone size, CDR3 DNA, CDR3 protein. The D gene is left open where the match is weak. The listing skips clone size in some rows; elsewhere it reads once, few, many or a size class.

>.|TRBV7-9|TRBJ1-4|.
TGTGCCAGCAGCTGGGGGGGCAATGAAAAACTGTTTTTT
CASSWGGNEKLFF
>.|TRBV21-1|TRBJ1-5|.
TGTGCCAGCAGCGGGAGACAGGGGCACCAGCCCCAGCATTTT
CASSGRQGHQPQHF
>TRBD1|TRBV5-1|TRBJ2-3|.
TGCGCCAGCAGCTCAAACCGGGACAGGGGGCAAACAGATACGCAGTATTTT
CASSSNRDRGQTDTQYF
>TRBD1|TRBV5-6|TRBJ1-1|.
TGTGCCAGCAGCTTGGTTCGTGGACAGGGGACCACTGAAGCTTTCTTT
CASSLVRGQGTTEAFF
>TRBD2|TRBV11-3|TRBJ2-1|.
TGTGCCAGCCGGGGGCGGGGGGGCACCGGGAATGAGCAGTTCTTC
CASRGRGGTGNEQFF
>TRBD1|TRBV6-5|TRBJ2-2|once
TGTGCCAGCAGTTACAAGGGGGCGGACACCGGGGAGCTGTTTTTT
CASSYKGADTGELFF
>TRBD1|TRBV11-3|TRBJ2-7|.
TGTGCCAGCAGGACCGACAGGGGCCCAGCTGACGAGCAGTACTTC
CASRTDRGPADEQYF
>TRBD1|TRBV29-1|TRBJ2-7|.
TGCAGCGTTGAAAAGGGGGCTGGGACCTACGAGCAGTACTTC
CSVEKGAGTYEQYF
>.|TRBV28|TRBJ2-2|.
TGTGCCAGCAGTTTGTATAGGGGTAGCTCCCCCGGGGAGCTGTTTTTT
CASSLYRGSSPGELFF
>.|TRBV7-2|TRBJ2-1|.
TGTGCCAGCAGCCCCCAGGGCCTCCAGTTCTTC
CASSPQGLQFF
>.|TRBV6-5|TRBJ1-2|.
TGTGCCAGCAGAGGCGGAGAGGATGGCTACACCTTC
CASRGGEDGYTF
>.|TRBV7-6|TRBJ2-2|.
TGTGCCAGCAGTCCAGGTCACTCAAACACCGGGGAGCTGTTTTTT
CASSPGHSNTGELFF
>.|TRBV11-3|TRBJ2-1|.
TGTGCCAGCAGCTTCCTCCGGGACAAGGATTTGTGGGATACCTACAATGAGCAGTTCTTC
CASSFLRDKDLWDTYNEQFF
>TRBD1|TRBV6-1|TRBJ1-5|.
TGTGCCAGCAAAGAGGGGGCGAGCAATCAGCCCCAGCATTTT
CASKEGASNQPQHF
>TRBD1|TRBV27|TRBJ1-6|.
TGTGCCAGCAGTTTCCGGGACAGCGCCTTGAGCTCCTATAATTCACCCCTCCACTTT
CASSFRDSALSSYNSPLHF
>TRBD1|TRBV4-2|TRBJ2-3|.
TGTGCCAGCAGCCCACAGGGGGGTCAAGATACGCAGTATTTT
CASSPQGGQDTQYF
>TRBD2|TRBV10-2|TRBJ2-7|.
TGCGCCAGCAGTCCCCCTGCTAGCGGGAGGGTAAACGAGCAGTACTTC
CASSPPASGRVNEQYF
>.|TRBV5-1|TRBJ2-5|.
TGCGCCAGCAGCTTACGGGCAGGGGAGACCCAGTACTTC
CASSLRAGETQYF
>TRBD1|TRBV11-2|TRBJ1-5|.
TGTGCCAGCAGCGTATCAACAGGGGAGCCCCAGCATTTT
CASSVSTGEPQHF
>TRBD2|TRBV7-8|TRBJ2-1|.
TGTGCCAGCAGCGCCCGACTAGCGGGGGTGGTCGGTGAGCAGTTCTTC
CASSARLAGVVGEQFF
>.|TRBV7-3|TRBJ2-3|.
TGTGCCAGCAGCATGTTCCGGGAAGCACCATTAGATACGCAGTATTTT
CASSMFREAPLDTQYF
>TRBD1|TRBV6-1|TRBJ1-3|.
TGTGCCAGCAATATGGGACAGGGGGCGGCGACCATATATTTT
CASNMGQGAATIYF
>TRBD2|TRBV11-2|TRBJ2-7|once
TGTGCCAGCAGCTCGGGACTAGCTCGCTACGAGCAGTACTTC
CASSSGLARYEQYF
>.|TRBV27|TRBJ2-7|.
TGTGCCAGCAGTTTCGGGGAGGCGTCCTACGAGCAGTACTTC
CASSFGEASYEQYF
>TRBD1|TRBV4-1|TRBJ2-5|.
TGCGCCAGCAGCCAAGCCAGGGGGCGCCCCCCGGGAGTAGAGACCCAGTACTTC
CASSQARGRPPGVETQYF
>.|TRBV4-3|TRBJ2-1|.
TGCGCCAGCAGCCAAGACAGGACAGATACTTACAATGAGCAGTTCTTC
CASSQDRTDTYNEQFF
>TRBD2|TRBV7-8|TRBJ2-7|.
TGTGCCAGCAGCTTATTAGTTCCAGGGGGCGCGAAGATACTAGCGGGGAATTACGAGCAGTACTTC
CASSLLVPGGAKILAGNYEQYF
>.|TRBV7-2|TRBJ1-4|.
TGTGCCAGCAGCGTGGGGCCAACTAATGAAAAACTGTTTTTT
CASSVGPTNEKLFF